This T cell receptor beta chain originates from a study of PD-1 blockade in classical Hodgkin lymphoma. Whole-study context: Patients were administered nivolumab (3 mg/kg intravenously) every 2 weeks.

Turning to this clone: The target antigen is unknown.

Each patient's relapse followed autologous stem cell transplantation, and brentuximab vedotin exposure varied. Best responses included complete response and partial response; otherwise, the best response was progressive disease. The method was immunoSEQ multiplex PCR; TCRdb's version includes in-frame clones alone and lacks a portion of them. This sample has under 60,000 clones, with about two thirds found just once. The CDR3 has 15 residues. Germline CDR1 LNHNV, CDR2 YYDKDF (reference sequence). General observations from the study: Newly diagnosed patients reportedly trailed healthy donors in baseline TCR diversity.

This chain connects TRBV15 to TRBJ2-5; D is perhaps TRBD1 or TRBD2 (5 bases each). The J call is in doubt because the DNA end fits TRBJ2-7 better. The source material was peripheral blood mononuclear cells (PBMCs), sampled before the second cycle of nivolumab. The sequence derives from a human donor with classical Hodgkin lymphoma. The chain's CDR3 is CATSRFRGPTYEQYF. CDR3 bases: TGTGCCACCAGCAGATTCCGGGGCCCGACCTACGAGCAGTACTTC.